The 18 T cell receptor beta chains in this list originate from one sample, sequenced in a study of shared clonotypes between healthy human individuals. Assay: immunoSEQ multiplex PCR; the TCRdb copy retains only in-frame clones and omits some. This sample has about 2.3 million clones; just over 90% occur once, and the top ten carry 0.39%. The source material was naive CD4+ T cells from PBMCs. This sample's subset: CD45RA+ positively selected. The receptor source for this set is a man aged 18-30 years in good health. Some clones in this sample may be carry-over from other donors' samples.

This chain connects TRBV5-1 to TRBJ2-2, with TRBD2 as a possible D gene (6 bases). The CDR3 has 15 residues. Germline V gives CDR1 SGHRS, CDR2 YFSETQ. The V gene lost 0 bases and the J gene lost 5 bases, with 11 bases spanning the gap. This CDR3 is CASSLGLARTGELFF. In DNA form, the CDR3 reads TGCGCCAGCAGCTTGGGGCTAGCGAGAACCGGGGAGCTGTTTTTT.

This rearrangement joins TRBV5-1 to TRBJ1-5; 7 bases agree with TRBD1. Germline V gene data show CDR1 as SGHRS and CDR2 as YFSETQ. This CDR3 has 15 residues. With 5 bases clipped from V and 3 bases from J, the junction kept 8 bases outside the gene matches. The CDR3 loop reads CASRQTGVPNQPQHF. The CDR3 DNA reads as TGCGCCAGCAGACAAACAGGGGTCCCCAATCAGCCCCAGCATTTT.

The chain uses TRBV5-1 and TRBJ1-2; possibly TRBD1 for D (6 bases). Between the trimmed V and J ends, which lost 5 bases and 4 bases, there was a span of 18 bases. There are 15 residues in the CDR3. Germline lookup yields CDR1 SGHRS and CDR2 YFSETQ. The chain's CDR3 is CASSRGEGPAYGYTF. Here the CDR3 DNA reads TGCGCCAGCAGTAGGGGGGAGGGCCCAGCCTATGGCTACACCTTC.

This rearrangement joins TRBV11-2 to TRBJ1-3; TRBD1 matches 8 bases. After removal of 6 bases from V and 0 bases from J, the junction contained 4 bases not matched to a gene. This CDR3 comprises 15 residues. From germline, CDR1 is SGHAT and CDR2 FQNNGV. The CDR3 spells CASRLTGGSGNTIYF. The CDR3 DNA reads TGTGCCAGCAGACTTACAGGGGGCTCTGGAAACACCATATATTTT.

Remarks on this clone: Other DNA sequences in the same sample also yield this CDR3. V usage is TRBV28 and J usage is TRBJ2-7; possibly TRBD1 or TRBD2 for D (5 bases each). The CDR3 totals 13 residues. The germline V and J ends were trimmed by 6 bases and 3 bases, with 12 bases remaining between them. In germline, CDR1 is MDHEN, CDR2 SYDVKM. The CDR3 nucleotides are TGTGCCAGCAGCCTGGGACGGAACTACGAGCAGTACTTC. It translates to CASSLGRNYEQYF.

The rearrangement uses TRBV7-8 and TRBJ1-5, with 7 bases lining up with TRBD1. The CDR3 has 15 amino acids. Germline CDR1 reads SGHVS; CDR2 reads FQNEAQ. The V segment lost 1 base and the J segment 5 bases; nucleotides outside the gene matches: 5. The CDR3 loop is CASSLVAQGHQPQHF. DNA of the CDR3: TGTGCCAGCAGCTTAGTGGCACAGGGGCATCAGCCCCAGCATTTT.

In DNA form, the CDR3 reads TGTGCCAGCAGTTACTCTAGCGGGAGTTGGACCGGGGAGCTGTTTTTT. This gives the protein CASSYSSGSWTGELFF. The rearrangement links TRBV6-6 to TRBJ2-2, with 9 bases identical to TRBD2. Looked up from germline, CDR1 is MNHNY and CDR2 is SVGAGI (reference sequence). Trimming took 0 bases from V and 5 from J; bases not matched to a gene: 4. The CDR3 has 16 residues.

The rearrangement links TRBV11-1 to TRBJ2-7; 8 positions match TRBD1. The CDR3 length is 14 residues. CDR1 is SGHAT and CDR2 is FQDESV in the germline V gene (reference sequence). Unmatched junction bases numbered 5, after V lost 5 bases and J lost 2 bases. CDR3 sequence reads: CASSPRTGPYEQYF. Written as DNA, the CDR3 is TGTGCCAGCAGCCCCCGGACAGGGCCCTACGAGCAGTACTTC.

Only one count was recorded for this clone. V usage is TRBV2 and J usage is TRBJ1-1; the D is unclear. Germline CDR1 SNHLY, CDR2 FYNNEI. Trimming stripped 10 bases from V and 4 bases from J, with 10 bases between. The CDR3 is 11 amino acids. The CDR3 DNA is TGTGCCACACTAGTAAGCACTGAAGCTTTCTTT. It translates to CATLVSTEAFF.

The rearrangement links TRBV27 to TRBJ1-1; D might be TRBD1 (6 bases). Trimming took 8 bases from V and 1 from J, leaving 20 bases between them. Germline lookup yields CDR1 MNHEY and CDR2 SMNVEV (reference sequence). The CDR3 runs to 16 residues. DNA for the CDR3: TGTGCCAGCTCCCGGAGGTTGGCAGGGGCGAACACTGAAGCTTTCTTT. It yields the protein CASSRRLAGANTEAFF.

The chain joins TRBV30 to TRBJ1-5; D possibly corresponds to TRBD1 (6 bases). V dropped 4 bases and J dropped 7 bases, with 23 bases sitting between them. CDR1 GTSNPN and CDR2 SVGIG come from the germline V gene (reference sequence). The CDR3 has 16 residues. CDR3 DNA sequence: TGTGCCTGGACCGGGGGGACCATCACAGGGTACCAGCCCCAGCATTTT. Translated: CAWTGGTITGYQPQHF.

The V gene is TRBV7-7, the J gene TRBJ2-3, with 8 bases that match TRBD2. The CDR3 covers 15 residues. The V gene's germline CDR1 is SSHAT and CDR2 FNYEAQ (reference sequence). J lost 4 bases, V lost 6 bases, and 9 bases had no gene match. CDR3 loop: CASSPGGRRADTQYF. The DNA for the CDR3 is TGTGCCAGCAGTCCCGGCGGGAGGAGGGCAGATACGCAGTATTTT.

Written as DNA, the CDR3 is TGTGCCAGCAATGTGGCGAGCACAGATACGCAGTATTTT. Translation: CASNVASTDTQYF. The chain couples TRBV7-8 to TRBJ2-3; the D is unclear. This CDR3 is built from 13 residues. V lost 7 bases and J lost 0, with 8 bases in between. From germline, CDR1 is SGHVS and CDR2 FQNEAQ.

The chain uses TRBV4-3 and TRBJ2-7; maybe TRBD1 (8 bases). The V gene's germline CDR1 is LGHNA and CDR2 YSLEER. V lost 4 bases and J 7 bases, leaving 14 bases between the germline ends. CDR3 length: 13 amino acids. The CDR3 bases are TGCGCCAGCAGCCCCAGGGGGCGGGGGGAGCAGTACTTC. Translation gives CASSPRGRGEQYF.

The rearrangement uses TRBV5-5 and TRBJ1-4; weak D call: TRBD1 (5 bases). CDR1 is SGHKS, CDR2 YYEKEE, per germline (reference sequence). V was shortened by 3 bases and J by 8 bases, with 17 bases between the two germline ends. The CDR3 spans 15 residues. The CDR3 DNA reads TGTGCCAGCAGCTCGACGGGGGGGATTCAGGAAAAACTGTTTTTT. Translated, it gives CASSSTGGIQEKLFF. Full variable domain (outside the CDR3, taken from reference TRBV5-5 and TRBJ1-4): DAGVTQSPTHLIKTRGQQVTLRCSPISGHKSVSWYQQVLGQGPQFIFQYYEKEERGRGNFPDRFSARQFPNYSSELNVNALLLGDSALYLCASSSTGGIQEKLFFGSGTQLSVL.

The rearrangement uses TRBV10-3 and TRBJ2-1; no reliable D call. The CDR3 spans 12 residues. Germline CDR1 is ENHRY and CDR2 is SYGVKD. V was shortened by 4 bases and J by 5 bases, with 6 bases between the two germline ends. The CDR3 loop reads CAISGINNEQFF. In DNA, the CDR3 is TGTGCCATCAGTGGGATTAACAATGAGCAGTTCTTC.

This chain connects TRBV5-1 to TRBJ1-3; D not certain. This CDR3 is built from 16 residues. V shed 3 bases and J shed 4 bases, with 17 bases lying between them. CDR1 is SGHRS, CDR2 YFSETQ, per germline. CDR3 in amino acids: CASSSSSAGTGNTIYF. DNA for the CDR3: TGCGCCAGCAGCTCTTCCAGCGCAGGCACGGGAAACACCATATATTTT.

The J gene is TRBJ2-7, the V gene TRBV13, with D perhaps given as TRBD1 or TRBD2 (6 bases each). The CDR3 runs to 16 residues. Germline V lookup: CDR1 PRHDT, CDR2 FYEKMQ (reference sequence). With 0 bases removed from V and 3 bases from J, the gap between germline ends came to 15 bases. CDR3 region: CASSLGLIQGLYEQYF. The CDR3 DNA reads TGTGCCAGCAGCTTAGGCCTGATACAGGGACTCTACGAGCAGTACTTC.